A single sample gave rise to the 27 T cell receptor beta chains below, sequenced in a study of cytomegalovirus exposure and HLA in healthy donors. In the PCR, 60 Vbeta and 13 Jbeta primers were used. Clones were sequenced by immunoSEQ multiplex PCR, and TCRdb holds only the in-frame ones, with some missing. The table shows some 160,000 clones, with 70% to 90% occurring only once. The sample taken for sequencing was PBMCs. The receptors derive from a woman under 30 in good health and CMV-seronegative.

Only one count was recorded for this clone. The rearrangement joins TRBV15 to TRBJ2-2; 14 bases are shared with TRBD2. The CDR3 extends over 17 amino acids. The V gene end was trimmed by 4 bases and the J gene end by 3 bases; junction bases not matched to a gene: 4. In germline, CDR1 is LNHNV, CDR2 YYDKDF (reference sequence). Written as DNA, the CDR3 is TGTGCCACCAGCAATGGACTAGCGGGAGGAGACACCGGGGAGCTGTTTTTT. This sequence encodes CATSNGLAGGDTGELFF. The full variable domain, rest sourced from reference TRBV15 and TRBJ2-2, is DAMVIQNPRYQVTQFGKPVTLSCSQTLNHNVMYWYQQKSSQAPKLLFHYYDKDFNNEADTPDNFQSRRPNTSFCFLDIRSPGLGDTAMYLCATSNGLAGGDTGELFFGEGSRLTVL.

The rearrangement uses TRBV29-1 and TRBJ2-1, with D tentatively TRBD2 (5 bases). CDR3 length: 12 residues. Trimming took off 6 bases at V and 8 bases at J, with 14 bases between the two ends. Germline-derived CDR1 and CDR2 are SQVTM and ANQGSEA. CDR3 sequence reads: CSVLPLGDEQFF. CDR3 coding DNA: TGCAGCGTGCTTCCCCTCGGGGATGAGCAGTTCTTC.

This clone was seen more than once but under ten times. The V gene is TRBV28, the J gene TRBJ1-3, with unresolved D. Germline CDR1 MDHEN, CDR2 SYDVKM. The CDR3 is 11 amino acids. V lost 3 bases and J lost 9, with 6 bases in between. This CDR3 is CASSFFSTIYF. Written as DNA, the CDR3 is TGTGCCAGCAGTTTTTTTAGCACCATATATTTT. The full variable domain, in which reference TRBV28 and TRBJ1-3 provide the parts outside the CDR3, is DVKVTQSSRYLVKRTGEKVFLECVQDMDHENMFWYRQDPGLGLRLIYFSYDVKMKEKGDIPEGYSVSREKKERFSLILESASTNQTSMYLCASSFFSTIYFGEGSWLTVV.

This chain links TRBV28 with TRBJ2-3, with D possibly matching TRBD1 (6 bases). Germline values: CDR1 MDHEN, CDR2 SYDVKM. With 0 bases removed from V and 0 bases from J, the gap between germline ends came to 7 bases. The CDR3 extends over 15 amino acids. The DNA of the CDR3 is TGTGCCAGCAGTTTATGGGACAGCAGCACAGATACGCAGTATTTT. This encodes CASSLWDSSTDTQYF.

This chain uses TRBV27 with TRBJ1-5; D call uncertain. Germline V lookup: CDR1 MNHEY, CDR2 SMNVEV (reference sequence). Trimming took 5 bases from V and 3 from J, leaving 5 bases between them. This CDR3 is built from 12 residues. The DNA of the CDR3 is TGTGCCAGCAGTCCCAACAATCAGCCCCAGCATTTT. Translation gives CASSPNNQPQHF.

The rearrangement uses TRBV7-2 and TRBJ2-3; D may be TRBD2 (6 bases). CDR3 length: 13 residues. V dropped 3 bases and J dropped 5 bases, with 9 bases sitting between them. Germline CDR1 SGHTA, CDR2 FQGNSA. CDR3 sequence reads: CASSLPGVDTQYF. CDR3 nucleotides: TGTGCCAGCAGCTTGCCGGGGGTAGATACGCAGTATTTT.

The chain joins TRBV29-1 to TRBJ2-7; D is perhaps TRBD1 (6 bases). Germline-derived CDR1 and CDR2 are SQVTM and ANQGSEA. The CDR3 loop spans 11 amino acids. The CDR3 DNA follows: TGCAGTGTGGGGTCGCAGGGGGAGCAGTACTTC. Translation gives CSVGSQGEQYF.

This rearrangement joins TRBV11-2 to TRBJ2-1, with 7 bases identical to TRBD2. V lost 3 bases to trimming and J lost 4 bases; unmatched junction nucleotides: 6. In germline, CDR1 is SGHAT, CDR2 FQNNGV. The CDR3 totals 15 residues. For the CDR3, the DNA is TGTGCCAGCAGCTTCGGCGGGAGTACGTACAATGAGCAGTTCTTC. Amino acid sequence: CASSFGGSTYNEQFF.

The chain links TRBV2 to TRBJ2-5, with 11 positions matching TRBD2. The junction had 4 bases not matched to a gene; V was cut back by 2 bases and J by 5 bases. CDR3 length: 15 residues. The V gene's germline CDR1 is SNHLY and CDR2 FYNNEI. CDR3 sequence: CASSEPLAGGETQYF. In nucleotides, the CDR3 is TGTGCCAGCAGTGAACCGCTAGCGGGGGGTGAGACCCAGTACTTC.

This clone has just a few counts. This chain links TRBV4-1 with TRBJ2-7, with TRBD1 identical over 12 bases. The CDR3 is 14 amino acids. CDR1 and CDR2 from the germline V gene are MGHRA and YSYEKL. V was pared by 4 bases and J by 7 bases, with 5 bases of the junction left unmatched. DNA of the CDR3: TGCGCCAGCAGCCTCGGGACAGGGGGCGTGGAGCAGTACTTC. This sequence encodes CASSLGTGGVEQYF.

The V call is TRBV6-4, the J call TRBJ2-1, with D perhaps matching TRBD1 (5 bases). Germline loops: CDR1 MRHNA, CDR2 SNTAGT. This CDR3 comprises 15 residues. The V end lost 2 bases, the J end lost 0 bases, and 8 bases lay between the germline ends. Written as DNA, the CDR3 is TGTGCCAGCAGTGACGAAGGGGCCTCCTACAATGAGCAGTTCTTC. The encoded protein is CASSDEGASYNEQFF.

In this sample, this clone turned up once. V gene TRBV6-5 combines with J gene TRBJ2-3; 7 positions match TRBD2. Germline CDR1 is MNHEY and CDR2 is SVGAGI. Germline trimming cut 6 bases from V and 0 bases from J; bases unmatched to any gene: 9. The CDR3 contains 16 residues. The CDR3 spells CASRYQRLASTDTQYF. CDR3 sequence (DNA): TGTGCCAGCAGGTACCAGAGACTAGCTAGCACAGATACGCAGTATTTT.

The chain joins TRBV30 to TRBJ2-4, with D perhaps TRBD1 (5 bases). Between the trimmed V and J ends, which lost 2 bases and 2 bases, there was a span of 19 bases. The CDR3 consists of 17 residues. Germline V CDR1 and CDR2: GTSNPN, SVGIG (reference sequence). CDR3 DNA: TGTGCCTGGAGTCTAGTCAGGGTGATTAAGTCCAAAAACATTCAGTACTTC. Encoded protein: CAWSLVRVIKSKNIQYF.

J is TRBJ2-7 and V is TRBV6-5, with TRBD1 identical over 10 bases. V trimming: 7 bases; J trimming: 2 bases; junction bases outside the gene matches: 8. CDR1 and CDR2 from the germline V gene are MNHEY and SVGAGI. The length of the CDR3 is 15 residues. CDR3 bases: TGTGCCAGCATCAGGGACAGGGGATTGCCCTACGAGCAGTACTTC. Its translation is CASIRDRGLPYEQYF.

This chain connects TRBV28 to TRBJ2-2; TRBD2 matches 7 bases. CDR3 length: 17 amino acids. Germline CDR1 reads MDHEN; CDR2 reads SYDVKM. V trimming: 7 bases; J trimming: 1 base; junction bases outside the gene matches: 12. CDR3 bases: TGTGCCAGCACCCTTTCTGGGCTAGCGGAGAACACCGGGGAGCTGTTTTTT. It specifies CASTLSGLAENTGELFF.

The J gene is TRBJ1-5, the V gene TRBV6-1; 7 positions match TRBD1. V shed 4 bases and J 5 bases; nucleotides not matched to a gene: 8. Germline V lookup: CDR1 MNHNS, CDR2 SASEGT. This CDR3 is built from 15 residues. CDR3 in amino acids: CASSGQGRGDQPQHF. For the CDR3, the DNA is TGTGCCAGCAGTGGACAGGGAAGGGGGGATCAGCCCCAGCATTTT.

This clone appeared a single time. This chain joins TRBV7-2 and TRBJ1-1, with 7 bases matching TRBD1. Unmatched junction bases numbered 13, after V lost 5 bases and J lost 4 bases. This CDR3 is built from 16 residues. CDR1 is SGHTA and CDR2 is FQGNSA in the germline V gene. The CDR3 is CASSPLSGTDITEAFF. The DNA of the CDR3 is TGTGCCAGCAGCCCCCTTTCCGGGACAGATATCACTGAAGCTTTCTTT.

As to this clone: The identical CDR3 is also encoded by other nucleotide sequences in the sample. CDR3 DNA sequence: TGTGCCAGCAGCCGATACACGGGGGGCTATGGCTACACCTTC. This gives the protein CASSRYTGGYGYTF. The chain joins TRBV4-2 to TRBJ1-2, with D maybe TRBD1 (5 bases). V dropped 4 bases and J dropped 4 bases, with 13 bases sitting between them. The CDR3 runs 14 residues. Germline CDR1 is LGHNA and CDR2 is YNFKEQ.

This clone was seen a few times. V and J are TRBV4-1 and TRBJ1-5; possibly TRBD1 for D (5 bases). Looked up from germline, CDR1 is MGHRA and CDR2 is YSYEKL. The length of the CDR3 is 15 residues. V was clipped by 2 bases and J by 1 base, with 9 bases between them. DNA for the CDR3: TGCGCCAGCAGCCAACTCACAGGAAGCAATCAGCCCCAGCATTTT. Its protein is CASSQLTGSNQPQHF.

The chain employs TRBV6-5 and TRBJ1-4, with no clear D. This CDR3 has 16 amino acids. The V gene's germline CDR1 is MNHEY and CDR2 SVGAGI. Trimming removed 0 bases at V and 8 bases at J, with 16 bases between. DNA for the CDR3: TGTGCCAGCAGTTACTCAACAACCAATGCTTTGGAAAAACTGTTTTTT. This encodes CASSYSTTNALEKLFF.

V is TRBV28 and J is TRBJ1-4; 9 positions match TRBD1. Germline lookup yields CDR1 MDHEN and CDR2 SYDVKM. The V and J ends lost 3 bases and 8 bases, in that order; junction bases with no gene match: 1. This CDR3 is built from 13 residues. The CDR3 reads CASSFGTGEKLFF. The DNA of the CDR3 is TGTGCCAGCAGTTTTGGGACAGGGGAAAAACTGTTTTTT.

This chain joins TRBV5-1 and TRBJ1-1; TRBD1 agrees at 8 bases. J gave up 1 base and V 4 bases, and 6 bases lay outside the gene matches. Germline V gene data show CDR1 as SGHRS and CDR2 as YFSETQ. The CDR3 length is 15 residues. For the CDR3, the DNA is TGCGCCAGCAGCCTATGGACAGGGAAGAACACTGAAGCTTTCTTT. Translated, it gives CASSLWTGKNTEAFF.

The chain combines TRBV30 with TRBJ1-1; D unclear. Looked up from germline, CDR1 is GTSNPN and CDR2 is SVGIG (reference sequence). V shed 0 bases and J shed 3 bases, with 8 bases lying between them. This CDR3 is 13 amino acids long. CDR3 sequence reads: CAWSVLEDTEAFF. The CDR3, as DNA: TGTGCCTGGAGTGTACTGGAGGACACTGAAGCTTTCTTT.

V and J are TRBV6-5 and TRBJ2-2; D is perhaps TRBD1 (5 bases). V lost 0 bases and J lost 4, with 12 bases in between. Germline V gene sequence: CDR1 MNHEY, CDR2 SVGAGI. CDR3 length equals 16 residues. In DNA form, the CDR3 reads TGTGCCAGCAGTTACTCGACAGTTATTGCCACCGGGGAGCTGTTTTTT. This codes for CASSYSTVIATGELFF.

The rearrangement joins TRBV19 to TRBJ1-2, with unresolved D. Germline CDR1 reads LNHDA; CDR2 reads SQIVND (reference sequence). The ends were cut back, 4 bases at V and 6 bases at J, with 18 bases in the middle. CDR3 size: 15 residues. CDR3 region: CASSTNTEWYHGYTF. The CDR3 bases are TGTGCCAGTAGTACGAACACAGAGTGGTATCATGGCTACACCTTC.

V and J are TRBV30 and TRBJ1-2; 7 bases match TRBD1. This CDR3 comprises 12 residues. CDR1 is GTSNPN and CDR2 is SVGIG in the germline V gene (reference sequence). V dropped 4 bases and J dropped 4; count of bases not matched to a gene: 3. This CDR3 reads CAWTRQGYGYTF. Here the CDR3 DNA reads TGTGCCTGGACCCGACAGGGCTATGGCTACACCTTC.

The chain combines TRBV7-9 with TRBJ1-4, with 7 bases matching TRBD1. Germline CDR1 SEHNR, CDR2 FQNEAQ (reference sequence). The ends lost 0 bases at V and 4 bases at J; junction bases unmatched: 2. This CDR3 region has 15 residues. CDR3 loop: CASSLAHRGNEKLFF. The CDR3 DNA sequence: TGTGCCAGCAGCTTAGCCCACAGGGGTAATGAAAAACTGTTTTTT.